The rows below give T cell receptor beta chains drawn from one sample of a study of response to subunit inactivated influenza vaccine. TCRdb ran MiXCR on the RT-PCR reads and lists one entry per CDR3 protein. The profile shows about 480,000 distinct CDR3 sequences, over 9.5% of them singletons. The sample in question was PBMCs from blood, obtained 40 to 50 days after vaccination. These receptor sequences come from a man aged 50 or older who received an inactivated influenza vaccine. Each CDR3 is given with its conserved first and last residue. The D gene is left open where the match is weak. Expanded clones get a size class; other rows say once, few or many, or leave the size out.

J gene | clone size | V gene | D gene | CDR3 DNA | CDR3 protein
TRBJ2-1 | many | TRBV4-3 | TRBD2 | TGCGCCAGCAGCCAATGGACTAGCGGGATGTCCTACAATGAGCAGTTCTTC | CASSQWTSGMSYNEQFF
TRBJ1-1 | many | TRBV25-1 | NA | TGTGCCAGCCGCGCCGAGACCATGAACACTGAAGCTTTCTTT | CASRAETMNTEAFF
TRBJ2-4 | NA | TRBV5-6 | NA | TGTGCCAGCAGCTCCTGGGTGGAAAACATTCAGTACTTC | CASSSWVENIQYF
TRBJ2-1 | NA | TRBV9 | TRBD1 | TGTGCCAGCAGGAACAGGGGTGAGCAGTTCTTC | CASRNRGEQFF
TRBJ1-4 | few | TRBV25-1 | NA | TGTGCCAGCAGTGTGAAAAGGGGATTGGTGGAAAAACTGTTTTTT | CASSVKRGLVEKLFF
TRBJ2-3 | few | TRBV6-2/TRBV6-3 | NA | TGTGCCAGCAGCTCCCTTCGGCGGGACCCTAGCACAGATACGCAGTATTTT | CASSSLRRDPSTDTQYF
TRBJ2-1 | many | TRBV24-1 | TRBD2 | TGTGCCACCAGTGATGGAGCGGGGGGACAGTACAATGAGCAGTTCTTC | CATSDGAGGQYNEQFF
TRBJ2-3 | NA | TRBV24-1 | TRBD2 | TGTGCCACCAGTGACCGCGGACTAGCGGGAGGCACAGATACGCAGTATTTT | CATSDRGLAGGTDTQYF
TRBJ2-5 | few | TRBV5-1 | TRBD2 | TGCGCCAGCAGCTTGAATGGCGGGAGGGCTGAGACCCAGTACTTC | CASSLNGGRAETQYF
TRBJ2-1 | few | TRBV28 | TRBD1 | TGTGCCAGCAGTTCGATCGACAGGGGCACCTACAATGAGCAGTTCTTC | CASSSIDRGTYNEQFF
TRBJ2-3 | few | TRBV28 | NA | TGTGCCAGCACCTCGTTGGATACGCAGTATTTT | CASTSLDTQYF
TRBJ2-7 | NA | TRBV4-3 | NA | TGCGCCAGCAGCCCGGGCCCCACCTACGAGCAGTACTTC | CASSPGPTYEQYF
TRBJ1-1 | NA | TRBV12-3/TRBV12-4 | NA | TGTGCCAGCACCCACGACAGGATGAACACTGAAGCTTTCTTT | CASTHDRMNTEAFF
TRBJ2-2 | NA | TRBV9 | NA | TGTGCCAGCAGCGTAGAGCAAGCTGCGAACACCGGGGAGCTGTTTTTT | CASSVEQAANTGELFF
TRBJ2-3 | many | TRBV7-9 | NA | TGTGCCAGCAGCTTTGACAGTAGCACAGATACGCAGTATTTT | CASSFDSSTDTQYF
TRBJ2-3 | many | TRBV6-2/TRBV6-3 | NA | TGTGCCAGCAGTTCTGTAGGGCGGCATACGCAGTATTTT | CASSSVGRHTQYF
TRBJ2-7 | many | TRBV7-9 | NA | TGTGCCAGCAGCCCAATTTACGAGCAGTACTTC | CASSPIYEQYF
TRBJ2-1 | many | TRBV10-3 | TRBD2 | TGTGCCATCCGGACTAGCGGTTACAATGAGCAGTTCTTC | CAIRTSGYNEQFF
TRBJ2-7 | NA | TRBV7-2 | NA | TGTGCCAGCAGCTTAGAGGGATCCAGGGCCTCGGAGCAGTACTTC | CASSLEGSRASEQYF
TRBJ1-1 | few | TRBV5-5 | NA | TGTGCCAGCAGCTTGATACTCGGGGGCGGAAACACTGAAGCTTTCTTT | CASSLILGGGNTEAFF
TRBJ2-1 | many | TRBV5-5 | NA | TGTGCCAGCAGCTTGCCACTCCCCAATGAGCAGTTCTTC | CASSLPLPNEQFF
TRBJ2-1 | NA | TRBV7-2 | NA | TGTGCCAGCAGAAATGGATGGAATGAGCAGTTCTTC | CASRNGWNEQFF
TRBJ1-2 | NA | TRBV4-1 | NA | TGCGCCAGCAGCCAGGAACAGGGACTGTATGGCTACACCTTC | CASSQEQGLYGYTF
TRBJ1-1 | many | TRBV20-1 | NA | TGCAGTGCTAGAGGAGGGAACACTGAAGCTTTCTTT | CSARGGNTEAFF
TRBJ2-7 | NA | TRBV12-3/TRBV12-4 | NA | TGTGCCAGCAGTTTAACCGCCCGGGCCTACGAGCAGTACTTC | CASSLTARAYEQYF
TRBJ2-1 | few | TRBV12-3/TRBV12-4 | NA | TGTGCCAGCAGTTTTGCCACAGGGGAGGTTGAGCAGTTCTTC | CASSFATGEVEQFF
TRBJ2-7 | NA | TRBV4-3 | NA | TGCGCCAGCAGCCTGGGCACAGGTCCCTCCGGCGAGCAGTACTTC | CASSLGTGPSGEQYF
TRBJ2-5 | many | TRBV10-3 | NA | TGTGCCATCAGTGAGTCAACCGTTGAGACCCAGTACTTC | CAISESTVETQYF
TRBJ1-2 | NA | TRBV7-2 | NA | TGTGCCAGCAGCTTACAGTTACTTAACTATGGCTACACCTTC | CASSLQLLNYGYTF
TRBJ1-2 | few | TRBV20-1 | NA | TGCAGTGCTAGCGTGCGAGGGGAGGTGGGTTATGGCTACACCTTC | CSASVRGEVGYGYTF
TRBJ2-2 | few | TRBV28 | TRBD1 | TGTGCCAGCCGTCCCTCCCAGGGGGTCGTCGGGGAGCTGTTTTTT | CASRPSQGVVGELFF
TRBJ2-5 | NA | TRBV12-3/TRBV12-4 | NA | TGTGCCAGCGGTCTGGGGCCCAAGACCCAGTACTTC | CASGLGPKTQYF
TRBJ2-2 | many | TRBV7-2 | NA | TGTGCCAGCAGCTTAGCGCCGGGGACCGGGGAGCTGTTTTTT | CASSLAPGTGELFF
TRBJ2-3 | few | TRBV6-5 | NA | TGTGCCAGCAGTTACAGCGGGTTATACACAGATACGCAGTATTTT | CASSYSGLYTDTQYF
TRBJ2-3 | many | TRBV11-2 | NA | TGTGCCAGCAGCTTAGAGGACGCCACAGATACGCAGTATTTT | CASSLEDATDTQYF
TRBJ2-7 | NA | TRBV3-1 | NA | TGTGCCAGCAGCCAATACTTCCAAACGAAATACGAGCAGTACTTC | CASSQYFQTKYEQYF
TRBJ2-5 | NA | TRBV7-9 | NA | TGTGCCAGCAGCGAGGGGCCAGAGACCCAGTACTTC | CASSEGPETQYF
TRBJ1-1 | many | TRBV29-1 | NA | TGCAGCGTCCGAGGGAGACTGAACACTGAAGCTTTCTTT | CSVRGRLNTEAFF
TRBJ2-3 | NA | TRBV12-3/TRBV12-4 | TRBD2 | TGTGCCAGCAGTCCCCGGGCTAGCGGGAGGAACACAGATACGCAGTATTTT | CASSPRASGRNTDTQYF
TRBJ1-5 | few | TRBV20-1 | NA | TGCAGTGCTAGGGGGCTCAATCAGCCCCAGCATTTT | CSARGLNQPQHF
TRBJ2-6 | few | TRBV29-1 | NA | TGCAGCGTTGAGGGGAGCAGTGGCAACGTCCTGACTTTC | CSVEGSSGNVLTF
TRBJ2-3 | NA | TRBV28 | TRBD1 | TGTGCCAGCGATACTCCACAGGGGGCTGATACGCAGTATTTT | CASDTPQGADTQYF
TRBJ2-1 | many | TRBV18 | NA | TGTGCCAGCAGTCCCCCGGGTATAAATGAGCAGTTCTTC | CASSPPGINEQFF